This TCR beta chain is from a study of blood T cells in healthy people across ages. All donors came from Russia, were Caucasian and healthy, and spanned ages about 6 to 100. CDR3 length equals 15 residues. From germline, CDR1 is KGHDR and CDR2 SFDVKD. The trim removed 5 bases at V and 7 bases at J, leaving 7 bases unmatched. Remarks on this clonotype: No antigen is known for it.

For the second PCR, which ran for roughly 7 to 11 cycles, a sample-barcoded 5' primer and a J-beta primer mix were used. TCRdb re-analysed the 5' RACE reads in MiXCR, keeping a single row per CDR3 protein. This sample carries 2 million or so distinct CDR3 sequences, roughly 52% of them seen once, and the ten largest clones take roughly 2%. Findings and caveats of the study: There were more naive CD4+ cells and higher diversity in long-lived donors than in aged donors.

The clonotype comes from a woman between 35 and 50 years old in good health. Sequenced input: blood. The chain employs TRBV24-1 and TRBJ2-1, with 10 bases identical to TRBD1. This CDR3 is CATSVAGTGDNEQFF. As DNA, the CDR3 is TGTGCCACCAGTGTTGCCGGGACAGGGGATAATGAGCAGTTCTTC.